One and the same sample provided the 6 T cell receptor beta chains below, sequenced in a study of blood T cell repertoires in COVID-19. The table came from immunoSEQ multiplex PCR; TCRdb's copy has only in-frame clones and leaves some out. The sample carries approximately 210,000 clones, around 92% recorded once. Sequencing input: peripheral blood. The receptors come from a man aged 25 to 45 with acute or convalescent COVID-19.

This sequence joins TRBV25-1 and TRBJ2-7, with 10 bases aligning to TRBD1. V shed 7 bases and J 4 bases; nucleotides not matched to a gene: 7. The CDR3 covers 14 residues. From germline, CDR1 is MGHDK and CDR2 SYGVNS. The CDR3 loop is CASTPGTGVYEQYF. The DNA of the CDR3 is TGTGCCAGCACTCCCGGGACAGGGGTATACGAGCAGTACTTC.

The gene calls are TRBV5-4 and TRBJ1-4; a weak D match, TRBD1 (6 bases). Trimming stripped 4 bases from V and 3 bases from J, with 13 bases between. This CDR3 has 15 amino acids. Germline CDR1 and CDR2: SGHNT and YYREEE (reference sequence). CDR3 loop: CASSVGGLSNEKLFF. The CDR3 coding sequence is TGTGCCAGCAGCGTGGGGGGGCTCTCTAATGAAAAACTGTTTTTT.

The chain is built from TRBV5-1 and TRBJ2-5, with 8 bases aligning to TRBD2. V lost 1 base to trimming and J lost 1 base; unmatched junction nucleotides: 6. CDR1 and CDR2 (germline): SGHRS, YFSETQ. This CDR3 region has 16 residues. CDR3 coding DNA: TGCGCCAGCAGCTTGAACCGGGGGGGACCCCAAGAGACCCAGTACTTC. It specifies CASSLNRGGPQETQYF.

Here the CDR3 DNA reads TGTGCCAGCAGCCACAGAGTGAGTGGACAGGCTCACTATGGCTACACCTTC. Translated, it gives CASSHRVSGQAHYGYTF. The chain carries TRBV3-1 (or the pseudogene TRBV3-2) and TRBJ1-2; 7 bases agree with TRBD1. CDR3 length equals 17 residues. Germline assignment: CDR1 LGHDT and CDR2 YNNKEL (reference sequence). The J segment lost 3 bases and the V segment lost 3 bases, leaving 13 bases of the junction unmatched.

The chain is built from TRBV11-2 and TRBJ1-1, with 8 bases fitting TRBD1. The V gene end was trimmed by 5 bases and the J gene end by 5 bases; junction bases not matched to a gene: 4. This CDR3 has 13 amino acids. Germline CDR1 is SGHAT and CDR2 is FQNNGV. The CDR3 region has the DNA TGTGCCAGCAGCCTGGACAGGGAGACTGAAGCTTTCTTT. This gives the protein CASSLDRETEAFF.

The chain has TRBV19 and TRBJ2-5; a weak D match, TRBD1 (5 bases). The V end lost 7 bases, the J end lost 1 base, and 10 bases lay between the germline ends. The CDR3 sequence is 13 residues long. Germline V gene sequence: CDR1 LNHDA, CDR2 SQIVND (reference sequence). The CDR3 region is CASKRRAQETQYF. As DNA, the CDR3 is TGTGCCAGTAAGCGCAGGGCCCAAGAGACCCAGTACTTC.